A single sample gave rise to the 22 T cell receptor beta chains below, sequenced in a study of T cells in Graves' hyperthyroidism and ophthalmopathy (dated by TCRdb to about 2019). Libraries were constructed by multiplex PCR. The run used an Illumina HiSeq 2000. The TCR beta CDR3 regions were amplified from RNA transcripts. The TCR CDR3 was subjected to a first round of RT-PCR using the HTBI primer set and the Qiagen OneStep RT-PCR kit. TCRdb reprocessing: public reads trimmed at Q25 with fastp, clones called with MiXCR, in-frame beta chains kept. Records with the same CDR3 protein are collapsed into one entry carrying the most frequent genes and DNA. Recorded for this sample are roughly 740,000 distinct CDR3 sequences; about a sixth of them occurred a single time. 8.4% of the sample comes from the top ten. The sequenced sample consisted of blood. The receptors stem from a man aged 18 to 29 with Graves' hyperthyroidism.

In its sample, this clonotype was seen many times. The V gene is TRBV12-3 or TRBV12-4, the J gene TRBJ2-3, with TRBD1 identical over 7 bases. Trimming took 4 bases from V and 3 from J; bases not matched to a gene: 7. The CDR3 totals 15 residues. In nucleotides, the CDR3 is TGTGCCAGCAGTTCATACAGGGGTGAAACAGATACGCAGTATTTT. Its translation: CASSSYRGETDTQYF.

This clonotype occurred a few times. The chain uses TRBV20-1 and TRBJ1-6; 7 positions agree with TRBD1. There are 15 residues in the CDR3. J was trimmed by 4 bases and V by 5 bases; bases with no gene match: 8. Per germline, CDR1 DFQATT and CDR2 SNEGSKA (reference sequence). As DNA, the CDR3 is TGCAGTGCTCCAGGGCTGGGACAGTATAATTCACCCCTCCACTTT. As protein: CSAPGLGQYNSPLHF.

This clonotype came up a few times. The chain uses TRBV24-1 and TRBJ2-1; 7 positions match TRBD2. The V gene's germline CDR1 is KGHDR and CDR2 SFDVKD. After removal of 4 bases from V and 6 bases from J, the junction contained 11 bases not matched to a gene. The CDR3 loop spans 16 amino acids. CDR3 loop: CATSDPLGGSRNEQFF. CDR3 bases: TGTGCCACCAGTGACCCCCTCGGCGGGAGTCGCAATGAGCAGTTCTTC.

The chain combines TRBV19 with TRBJ1-5; D unresolved. Trimming left V 5 bases short and J 1 base short, with 9 bases between. Germline CDR1 LNHDA, CDR2 SQIVND (reference sequence). This CDR3 contains 14 residues. The DNA for the CDR3 is TGTGCCAGTAGTGGGGTAATGAGCAATCAGCCCCAGCATTTT. It encodes CASSGVMSNQPQHF.

This clonotype was seen many times. Here the CDR3 reads CSARVQVYEQFF. CDR3 coding DNA: TGCAGTGCTAGAGTCCAGGTCTATGAGCAGTTCTTC. The rearrangement links TRBV20-1 to TRBJ2-1; D gene ambiguous. Germline lookup yields CDR1 DFQATT and CDR2 SNEGSKA (reference sequence). Trimming pared 1 base from V and 8 bases from J, leaving 9 bases between. The CDR3 sequence is 12 residues long.

This rearrangement joins TRBV20-1 to TRBJ2-5; D unresolved. Germline V gene lookup returns CDR1 DFQATT and CDR2 SNEGSKA (reference sequence). CDR3 length: 13 amino acids. V dropped 1 base and J dropped 4 bases, with 10 bases sitting between them. CDR3 bases: TGCAGTGCTAGAGTGTGGACGGGAGAGACCCAGTACTTC. Translating gives CSARVWTGETQYF.

The sample holds a few counts of this clonotype. At one of its ends the junction is not consistent with the germline gene, which may arise from a read error. The V gene is TRBV28, the J gene TRBJ2-7, with TRBD2 matching 10 bases. CDR3 size: 15 residues. Germline V gene data show CDR1 as MDHEN and CDR2 as SYDVKM. The CDR3 region is CASSLAVAGGYVQYF. CDR3 bases: TGTGCCAGCAGTTTAGCAGTAGCGGGAGGCTACGTGCAGTACTTC.

This clonotype was seen a few times. This clone may be a read error of a much larger clone one base away. This CDR3 is missing its conserved last phenylalanine or tryptophan, likely due to a read error. The genes are TRBV29-1 and TRBJ2-5; TRBD1 matches at 7 bases. CDR3 length: 12 residues. The ends lost 4 bases at V and 2 bases at J; junction bases unmatched: 1. Germline loops: CDR1 SQVTM, CDR2 ANQGSEA. CDR3 bases: TGCAGCGTTGCCAGGGGGCAAGAGACCCAGTACCTC. This gives the protein CSVARGQETQYL.

A few counts support this clonotype. The gene calls are TRBV6-1 and TRBJ2-1, with a tentative D call TRBD2 (5 bases). V lost 6 bases and J lost 6, with 12 bases in between. The CDR3 has 13 amino acids. In germline, CDR1 is MNHNS, CDR2 SASEGT. The CDR3 DNA is TGTGCCAGCAGCGGGGAATGGATCAATGAGCAGTTCTTC. It is translated as CASSGEWINEQFF.

In this sample, this clonotype turned up many times. The gene calls are TRBV28 and TRBJ1-2; 12 bases fit TRBD1. Per germline, CDR1 MDHEN and CDR2 SYDVKM. J gave up 8 bases and V 7 bases, and 8 bases lay outside the gene matches. The CDR3 is 14 amino acids. In DNA, the CDR3 is TGTGCCAGCACCCAGGGACAGGGGGCGGGAGGCTACACCTTC. Protein: CASTQGQGAGGYTF.

This clonotype was picked up many times. The gene calls are TRBV12-5 and TRBJ2-1; TRBD2 matches 12 bases. The CDR3 contains 19 residues. Trimming at V came to 5 bases and at J to 1 base, leaving 12 bases not matched to a gene. Germline CDR1 LGHNT, CDR2 FRNRAP. The DNA of the CDR3 is TGTGCTAGTGGTGCCGACCTAGCGGGAGGGCGGTTGTCCTACAATGAGCAGTTCTTC. As protein: CASGADLAGGRLSYNEQFF.

Turning to this clonotype: A read error is possible here, since a much larger clone lies one base away. The V call is TRBV30, the J call TRBJ1-2; possible D gene TRBD1, 6 bases. Germline V gene lookup returns CDR1 GTSNPN and CDR2 SVGIG (reference sequence). The CDR3 consists of 14 residues. V dropped 1 base and J dropped 2 bases, with 11 bases sitting between them. The CDR3 region is CAWSAGAGNYGYTF. The CDR3, as DNA: TGTGCCTGGAGTGCGGGGGCGGGGAACTATGGCTACACCTTC.

This clonotype showed up just a few times. The chain joins TRBV14 to TRBJ2-1; 7 bases align to TRBD2. Germline loops: CDR1 SGHDN, CDR2 FVKESK. This CDR3 spans 16 amino acids. V lost 1 base and J lost 2; bases outside the gene matches: 5. DNA for the CDR3: TGTGCCAGCAGCCAAGTACCAGGGAGGGCCTACAATGAGCAGTTCTTC. Translating it yields CASSQVPGRAYNEQFF.

In its sample, this clonotype was seen many times. The chain uses TRBV7-2 and TRBJ2-7; 7 positions match TRBD1. Germline V gene lookup returns CDR1 SGHTA and CDR2 FQGNSA. The trim removed 3 bases at V and 5 bases at J, leaving 7 bases unmatched. The CDR3 contains 14 residues. Here the CDR3 reads CASSFRQGSHEQYF. CDR3 DNA: TGTGCCAGCAGCTTCCGACAGGGTTCCCACGAGCAGTACTTC. The whole variable domain, remainder taken from reference TRBV7-2 and TRBJ2-7, is GAGVSQSPSNKVTEKGKDVELRCDPISGHTALYWYRQSLGQGLEFLIYFQGNSAPDKSGLPSDRFSAERTGGSVSTLTIQRTQQEDSAVYLCASSFRQGSHEQYFGPGTRLTVT.

The chain links TRBV13 to TRBJ2-7; a possible D gene is TRBD1 (5 bases). This CDR3 region has 14 residues. V lost 6 bases and J lost 3, with 15 bases in between. Germline CDR1 and CDR2: PRHDT and FYEKMQ (reference sequence). This chain's CDR3 is CASRPPGNSYEQYF. The CDR3 DNA is TGTGCCAGCAGACCACCAGGGAATAGCTACGAGCAGTACTTC. Based on the CDR3 plus reference TRBV13 and TRBJ2-7, the full variable domain is AAGVIQSPRHLIKEKRETATLKCYPIPRHDTVYWYQQGPGQDPQFLISFYEKMQSDKGSIPDRFSAQQFSDYHSELNMSSLELGDSALYFCASRPPGNSYEQYFGPGTRLTVT.

This clonotype was observed a handful of times. This chain uses TRBV2 with TRBJ1-1; D perhaps matches TRBD1 (5 bases). The CDR3 is made up of 14 amino acids. Trimming stripped 6 bases from V and 5 bases from J, with 16 bases between. Germline V gene sequence: CDR1 SNHLY, CDR2 FYNNEI. CDR3 sequence: CASRTDTGRTEAFF. CDR3 coding DNA: TGTGCCAGCAGGACGGACACGGGGAGGACTGAAGCTTTCTTT.

V gene TRBV18 combines with J gene TRBJ1-1; TRBD1 might be the D (6 bases). Trimming pared 2 bases from V and 1 base from J, leaving 11 bases between. Germline loops: CDR1 KGHSH, CDR2 LQKENI. This CDR3 has 15 amino acids. The CDR3 DNA follows: TGTGCCAGCTCACCAGCAGGGGCTGGGAACACTGAAGCTTTCTTT. It yields the protein CASSPAGAGNTEAFF.

The chain links TRBV12-5 to TRBJ2-1, with D uncertain. The V and J ends lost 6 bases and 7 bases respectively, with 7 bases between them. The CDR3 is 11 amino acids. Germline CDR1 and CDR2: LGHNT and FRNRAP. In DNA form, the CDR3 reads TGTGCTAGTGGCCCGTGGAATGAGCAGTTCTTC. This codes for CASGPWNEQFF.

This clonotype was counted ten times or more. This chain uses TRBV10-2 with TRBJ2-5; D might be TRBD1 (6 bases). Germline V gene lookup returns CDR1 WSHSY and CDR2 SAAADI. The germline V and J ends were trimmed by 4 bases and 4 bases, with 19 bases remaining between them. This CDR3 comprises 16 residues. As DNA, the CDR3 is TGCGCCAGCAGTGGGTGGGACACCCCACCCGGAGAGACCCAGTACTTC. As protein: CASSGWDTPPGETQYF.

This chain uses TRBV27 with TRBJ1-6; no firm D call. From germline, CDR1 is MNHEY and CDR2 SMNVEV (reference sequence). V shed 6 bases and J shed 4 bases, with 13 bases lying between them. CDR3 length: 15 residues. CDR3 coding DNA: TGTGCCAGCAGGGCGACGAGAGATTATAATTCACCCCTCCACTTT. This gives the protein CASRATRDYNSPLHF.

V gene TRBV20-1 combines with J gene TRBJ2-5, with 9 bases that match TRBD2. V trimming: 3 bases; J trimming: 5 bases; junction bases outside the gene matches: 13. CDR3 length equals 16 residues. Germline V gene data show CDR1 as DFQATT and CDR2 as SNEGSKA (reference sequence). The CDR3 nucleotides are TGCAGTGCTAGTGGGGCTAGCGGGACCACTGGGGAGACCCAGTACTTC. Translation gives CSASGASGTTGETQYF.

The chain is built from TRBV11-2 and TRBJ2-7; a possible D gene is TRBD1 (6 bases). Germline assignment: CDR1 SGHAT and CDR2 FQNNGV. V lost 5 bases and J lost 2, with 13 bases in between. CDR3 length: 14 amino acids. Written as DNA, the CDR3 is TGTGCCAGCAGCCGCGACAGGACAACCTACGAGCAGTACTTC. Translating it yields CASSRDRTTYEQYF.